This T cell receptor (beta chain) is from a study of blood T cell repertoires in COVID-19. This clone was observed once. Here immunoSEQ multiplex PCR was the method, and the copy in TCRdb shows in-frame clones only, minus some. The table includes over 250,000 clones, more than 80% detected once. The CDR3 consists of 17 residues. The rearrangement uses TRBV21-1 and TRBJ2-5; the D call of TRBD2 is as the table states it, not checked on the DNA. TRBV21-1 is marked as a pseudogene. Sequenced material: PBMCs or T cells enriched from blood (not recorded which). This clonotype was obtained from a woman aged 25-40 years who had recovered from COVID-19. CDR3 sequence: CASSKWGTSGSSETQYF. The CDR3, as DNA: TGTGCCAGCAGCAAATGGGGGACTAGCGGGAGTAGTGAGACCCAGTACTTC.